This TCR beta chain was sequenced for a study of blood T cell repertoires in COVID-19. Study as a whole: Spain, Italy and the United States supplied samples that represented acute and convalescent COVID-19. PBMCs, B-cell-depleted T cells, or T cells provided the cDNA or gDNA that made up the material.

Germline V lookup: CDR1 MGHRA, CDR2 YSYEKL. The CDR3 has 18 residues. V lost 1 base, J lost 6 bases, and 15 bases stayed unmatched. Authors' analysis steps: Amplified reference gene primers provided the basis for estimating nucleated cell counts. Some clones are missing from TCRdb's copy, which holds only in-frame ones; the method was immunoSEQ multiplex PCR. That table is the source of V, J and clone size, and D and trimming were worked out from the DNA. The sample records hundreds of thousands of clones, approximately 85% being singletons. Sequenced input: peripheral blood. The source of this sequence is a human donor in a cohort sampled during active COVID-19. The chain carries TRBV4-1 and TRBJ2-1, with 7 bases fitting TRBD2. CDR3 amino acids: CASSQGPKGSGAFNEQFF. CDR3 in DNA: TGCGCCAGCAGCCAAGGTCCTAAGGGGAGCGGGGCTTTCAATGAGCAGTTCTTC.